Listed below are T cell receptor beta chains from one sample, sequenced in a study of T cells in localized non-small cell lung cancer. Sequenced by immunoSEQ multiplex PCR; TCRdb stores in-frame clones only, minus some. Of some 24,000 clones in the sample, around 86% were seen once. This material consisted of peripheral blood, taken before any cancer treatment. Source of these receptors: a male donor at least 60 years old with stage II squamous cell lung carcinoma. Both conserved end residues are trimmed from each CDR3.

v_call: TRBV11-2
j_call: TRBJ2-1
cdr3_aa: ASSLGGHEQF

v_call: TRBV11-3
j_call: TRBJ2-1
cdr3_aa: ASSRRGGNNEQF

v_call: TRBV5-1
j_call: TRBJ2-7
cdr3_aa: ASSGQGLYEQY

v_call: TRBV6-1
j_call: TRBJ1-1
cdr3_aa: ASSEVDRPSEAF

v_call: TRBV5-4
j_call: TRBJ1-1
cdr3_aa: ASSLTGRGFTEAF

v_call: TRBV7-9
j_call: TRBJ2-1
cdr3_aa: ASSAPRLAGVEGEQF

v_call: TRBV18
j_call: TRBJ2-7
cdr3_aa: ASSPQGTYEQY

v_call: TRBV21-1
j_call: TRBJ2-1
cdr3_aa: ASSKGGFRGAYNEQF

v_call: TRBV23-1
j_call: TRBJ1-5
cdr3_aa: AATPGRRSNQPQH

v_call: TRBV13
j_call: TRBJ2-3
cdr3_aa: ASTFGGGKDTQY

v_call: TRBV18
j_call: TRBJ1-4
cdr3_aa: ASSRGLNEKLF

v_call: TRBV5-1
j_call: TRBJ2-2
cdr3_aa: ASSNAGGDVRELF

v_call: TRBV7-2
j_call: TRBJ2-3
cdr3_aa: ASSGSTDTQY

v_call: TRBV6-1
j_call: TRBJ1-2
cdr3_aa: ASSEGDGYYGYT

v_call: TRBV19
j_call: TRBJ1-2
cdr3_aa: ASTLGQDINYGYT

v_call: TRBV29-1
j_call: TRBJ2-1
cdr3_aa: SVEKGGGIGNEQF

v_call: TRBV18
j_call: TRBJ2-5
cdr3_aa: ASSPVRQETQY

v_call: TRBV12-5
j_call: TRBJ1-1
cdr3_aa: ASAPQGISEAF

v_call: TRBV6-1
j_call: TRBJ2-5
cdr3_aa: ASRDTTGETQY

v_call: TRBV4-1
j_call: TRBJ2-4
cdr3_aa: ASEPGLDLLAKNIQY

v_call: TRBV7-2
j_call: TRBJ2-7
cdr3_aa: ASSLLAGTHGEQY

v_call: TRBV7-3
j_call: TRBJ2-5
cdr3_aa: ASSFGAEETQY

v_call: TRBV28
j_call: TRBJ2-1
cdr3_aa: ASSYQTKGSNEQF

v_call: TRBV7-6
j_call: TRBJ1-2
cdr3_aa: ASSPSGGGYT

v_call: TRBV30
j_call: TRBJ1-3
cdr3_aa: AWSISGGTGNTIY

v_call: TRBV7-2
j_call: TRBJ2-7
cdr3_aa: ASSLAGHPSYEQY

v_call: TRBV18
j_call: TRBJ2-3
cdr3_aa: ASPPGGQLADTQY

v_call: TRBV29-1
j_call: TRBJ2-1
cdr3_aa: SVRGGREATYNEQF

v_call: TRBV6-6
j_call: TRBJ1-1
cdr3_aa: ASRNDRGLAF

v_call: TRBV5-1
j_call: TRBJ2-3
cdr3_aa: ASSNKYPGGLTDTQY

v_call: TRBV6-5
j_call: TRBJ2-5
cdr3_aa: ASSSNPRGAGETQY

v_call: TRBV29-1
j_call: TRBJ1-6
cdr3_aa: SARTGGDNSPLH

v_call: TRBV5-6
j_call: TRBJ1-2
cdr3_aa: ASSLNSIGGYT

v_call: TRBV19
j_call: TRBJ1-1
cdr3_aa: ASRERGLNTEAF

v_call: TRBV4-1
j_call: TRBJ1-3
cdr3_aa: ASSPAWGPAIGNTIY

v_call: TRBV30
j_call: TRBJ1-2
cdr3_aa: AWSGTTSSGYT

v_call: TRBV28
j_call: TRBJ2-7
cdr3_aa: ASSLSVAYEQY

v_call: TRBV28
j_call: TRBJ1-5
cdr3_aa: ATWEGLGNQPQH

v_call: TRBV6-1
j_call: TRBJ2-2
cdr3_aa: ASRGQAAGELF

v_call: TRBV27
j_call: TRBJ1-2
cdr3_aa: ASSLEANYGYT

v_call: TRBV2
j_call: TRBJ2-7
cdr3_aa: ASKEVAGGLSNEQY